One and the same sample provided the 8 T cell receptor beta chains below, sequenced in a study of vaccination and CD4 T cells after COVID-19. The assay that was used to sequence DNA from cultured CD4+ T cells was the Oncomine TCR Beta short-read assay. From cultured CD4+ T cells, genomic DNA was extracted. TCRdb re-called the PCR reads through MiXCR, storing one row per CDR3 protein. In the table there are thousands of distinct CDR3 sequences, 25% to 30% of which are singletons. Treatment noted: roughly ten-day PBMC culture with coronavirus spike peptide pools or control peptides (ViraFEST assay). The collection of CD4+ T cells from the unexposed donor took place before the COVID-19 pandemic (2011-2018). These TCRs are of unknown antigen specificity. Sequences were obtained from CD4+ T cells from blood, cultured in vitro. The receptors stem from a human donor in good health.

This clonotype was seen a handful of times. One end of the junction varies from germline; a read error may be responsible. The rearrangement uses TRBV19 and TRBJ1-3; the D is unclear. CDR3 length: 16 residues. Germline assignment: CDR1 LNHDA and CDR2 SQIVND (reference sequence). The CDR3 sequence is CASSTDGALLRNPIYF. The CDR3 DNA reads TGTGCCAGTAGTACAGACGGAGCTCTACTGCGAAACCCCATATATTTT.

The J gene is TRBJ1-1, the V gene TRBV24-1; maybe TRBD1 (6 bases). The V end lost 6 bases, the J end lost 4 bases, and 11 bases lay between the germline ends. The CDR3 covers 13 residues. Germline loops: CDR1 KGHDR, CDR2 SFDVKD. CDR3 nucleotides: TGTGCCACCAGTTCCGGGGGCATCACTGAAGCTTTCTTT. Translated: CATSSGGITEAFF.

In this sample, this clonotype turned up once. With a much larger clone just one base away, this may be a read error. The chain links TRBV20-1 to TRBJ2-5; D gene unclear. Germline values: CDR1 DFQATT, CDR2 SNEGSKA (reference sequence). This CDR3 contains 13 residues. The CDR3 DNA reads TGCGGTGCTAGTTCCGTAGGGATAGGGACCCAGTACTTC. Translated, it gives CGASSVGIGTQYF.

By sample share, this clonotype is medium-sized. CDR3 DNA sequence: TGTGCCAGCAGTGCCATCCGGGATGCCGCCCGTCACACCTTC. Translation: CASSAIRDAARHTF. This rearrangement joins TRBV2 to TRBJ1-2, with D uncertain. CDR3 length equals 14 residues. Germline values: CDR1 SNHLY, CDR2 FYNNEI. The V gene lost 4 bases and the J gene lost 12 bases, with 21 bases spanning the gap.

V and J are TRBV5-1 and TRBJ2-5, with 8 bases lining up with TRBD2. The CDR3 is 15 residues long. The trim removed 1 base at V and 5 bases at J, leaving 7 bases unmatched. Germline values: CDR1 SGHRS, CDR2 YFSETQ. The chain's CDR3 is CASSLSGSWPETQYF. For the CDR3, the DNA is TGCGCCAGCAGCTTGAGCGGGAGTTGGCCGGAGACCCAGTACTTC.

The sample holds a few counts of this clonotype. The chain has TRBV4-2 and TRBJ2-2; possible D gene TRBD2, 6 bases. V lost 2 bases and J 3 bases, leaving 13 bases between the germline ends. CDR1 is LGHNA and CDR2 is YNFKEQ in the germline V gene. The CDR3 consists of 16 residues. The CDR3 DNA is TGTGCCAGCAGCCAACGGAGGGGTGCGGACACCGGGGAGCTGTTTTTT. This codes for CASSQRRGADTGELFF.

By share, this clonotype counts as medium-sized. The rearrangement links TRBV20-1 to TRBJ1-2; 8 bases match TRBD1. Trimming cost V 1 base and J 7 bases; bases outside gene matches: 5. The length of the CDR3 is 13 residues. CDR1 is DFQATT, CDR2 SNEGSKA, per germline (reference sequence). CDR3 amino acids: CSARGAGGGGYTF. As DNA, the CDR3 is TGCAGTGCTAGAGGGGCAGGGGGCGGTGGCTACACCTTC.

The chain couples TRBV11-3 to TRBJ2-1, with TRBD2 matching 7 bases. This CDR3 comprises 17 residues. Germline V gene sequence: CDR1 SGHNT, CDR2 YENEEA. The junction had 14 bases not matched to a gene; V was cut back by 1 base and J by 8 bases. CDR3 residues: CASSLVGFSGQSDEQFF. Written as DNA, the CDR3 is TGTGCCAGCAGCTTAGTGGGGTTTAGCGGGCAGTCCGATGAGCAGTTCTTC.